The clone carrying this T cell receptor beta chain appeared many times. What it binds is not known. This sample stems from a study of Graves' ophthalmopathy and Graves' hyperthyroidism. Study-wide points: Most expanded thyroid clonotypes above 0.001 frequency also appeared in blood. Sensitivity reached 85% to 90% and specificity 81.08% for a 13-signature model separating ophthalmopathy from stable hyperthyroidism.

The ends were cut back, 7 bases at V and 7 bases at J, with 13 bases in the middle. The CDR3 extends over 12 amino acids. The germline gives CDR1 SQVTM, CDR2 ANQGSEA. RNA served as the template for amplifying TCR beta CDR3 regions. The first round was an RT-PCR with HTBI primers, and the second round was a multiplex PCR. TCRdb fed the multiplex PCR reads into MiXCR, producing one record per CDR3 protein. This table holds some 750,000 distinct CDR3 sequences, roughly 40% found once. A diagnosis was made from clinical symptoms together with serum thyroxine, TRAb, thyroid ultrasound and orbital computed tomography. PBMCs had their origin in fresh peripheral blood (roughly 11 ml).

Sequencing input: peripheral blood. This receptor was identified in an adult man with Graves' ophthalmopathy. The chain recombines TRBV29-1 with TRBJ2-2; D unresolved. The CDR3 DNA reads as TGCAGCGCTAAAAGAGGTGACGGGGAGCTGTTTTTT. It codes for CSAKRGDGELFF.